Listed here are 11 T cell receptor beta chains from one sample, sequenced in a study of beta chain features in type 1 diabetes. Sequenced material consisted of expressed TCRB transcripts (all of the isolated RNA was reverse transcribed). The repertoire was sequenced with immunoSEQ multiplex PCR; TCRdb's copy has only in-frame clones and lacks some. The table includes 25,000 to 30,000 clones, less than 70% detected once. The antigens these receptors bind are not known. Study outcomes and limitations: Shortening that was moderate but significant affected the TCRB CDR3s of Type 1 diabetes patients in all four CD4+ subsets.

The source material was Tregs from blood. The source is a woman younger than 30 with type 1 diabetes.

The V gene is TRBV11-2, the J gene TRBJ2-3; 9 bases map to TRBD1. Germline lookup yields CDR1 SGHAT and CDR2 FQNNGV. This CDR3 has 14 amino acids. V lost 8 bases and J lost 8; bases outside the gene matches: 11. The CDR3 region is CASGQGDRAGTQYF. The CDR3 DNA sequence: TGTGCCAGCGGCCAGGGGGACAGGGCGGGTACGCAGTATTTT.

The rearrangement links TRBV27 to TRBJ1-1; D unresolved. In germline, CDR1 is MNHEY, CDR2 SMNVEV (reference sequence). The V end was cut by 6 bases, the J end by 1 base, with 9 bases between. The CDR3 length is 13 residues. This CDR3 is CASRLRPNTEAFF. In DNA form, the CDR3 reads TGTGCCAGCAGACTTCGCCCGAACACTGAAGCTTTCTTT.

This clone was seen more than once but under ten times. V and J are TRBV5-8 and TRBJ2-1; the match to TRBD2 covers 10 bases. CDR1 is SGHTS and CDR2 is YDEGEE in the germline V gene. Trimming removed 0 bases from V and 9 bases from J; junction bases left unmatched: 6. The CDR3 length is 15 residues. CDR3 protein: CASSLELAGGAEQFF. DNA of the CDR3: TGTGCCAGCAGCTTGGAGTTAGCGGGAGGTGCTGAGCAGTTCTTC.

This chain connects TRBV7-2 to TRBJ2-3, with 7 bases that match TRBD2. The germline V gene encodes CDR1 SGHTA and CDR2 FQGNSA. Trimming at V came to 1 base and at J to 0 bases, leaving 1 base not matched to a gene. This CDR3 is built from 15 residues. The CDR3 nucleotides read TGTGCCAGCAGCTTAGTTAGCGGGAGCACAGATACGCAGTATTTT. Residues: CASSLVSGSTDTQYF.

CDR3 in amino acids: CASSPSSGRGNEQFF. In DNA form, the CDR3 reads TGTGCCAGCAGCCCCTCGAGCGGGAGAGGCAATGAGCAGTTCTTC. The chain couples TRBV5-4 to TRBJ2-1, with 8 bases aligning to TRBD2. The CDR3 sequence is 15 residues long. Germline CDR1 is SGHNT and CDR2 is YYREEE (reference sequence). V trimming: 4 bases; J trimming: 6 bases; junction bases outside the gene matches: 9. The complete variable domain, with remaining parts taken from reference TRBV5-4 and TRBJ2-1, reads ETGVTQSPTHLIKTRGQQVTLRCSSQSGHNTVSWYQQALGQGPQFIFQYYREEENGRGNFPPRFSGLQFPNYSSELNVNALELDDSALYLCASSPSSGRGNEQFFGPGTRLTVL.

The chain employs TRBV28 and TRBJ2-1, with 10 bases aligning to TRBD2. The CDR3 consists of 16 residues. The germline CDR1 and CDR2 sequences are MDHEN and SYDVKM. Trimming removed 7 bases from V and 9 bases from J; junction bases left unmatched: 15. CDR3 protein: CASTQAGLAGAGEQFF. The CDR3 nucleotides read TGTGCCAGCACCCAGGCAGGGCTAGCGGGAGCTGGTGAGCAGTTCTTC.

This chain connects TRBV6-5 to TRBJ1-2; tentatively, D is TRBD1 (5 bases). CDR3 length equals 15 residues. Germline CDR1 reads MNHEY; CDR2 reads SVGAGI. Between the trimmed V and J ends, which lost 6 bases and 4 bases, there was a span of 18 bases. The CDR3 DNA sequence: TGTGCCAGCAGACTCAATTCGGGGGGGTTCTATGGCTACACCTTC. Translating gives CASRLNSGGFYGYTF.

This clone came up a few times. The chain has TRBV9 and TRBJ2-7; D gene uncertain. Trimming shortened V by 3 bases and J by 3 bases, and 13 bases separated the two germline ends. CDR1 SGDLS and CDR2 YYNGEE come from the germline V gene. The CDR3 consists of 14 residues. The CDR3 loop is CASSAGPGYYEQYF. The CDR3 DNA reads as TGTGCCAGCAGCGCAGGCCCAGGCTACTACGAGCAGTACTTC.

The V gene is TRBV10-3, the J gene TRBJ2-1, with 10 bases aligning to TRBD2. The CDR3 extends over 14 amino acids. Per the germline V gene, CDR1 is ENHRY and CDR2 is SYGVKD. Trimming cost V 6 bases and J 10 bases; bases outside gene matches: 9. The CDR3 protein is CAIRPVLTSGEQFF. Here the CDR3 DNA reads TGTGCCATCAGGCCCGTGCTGACTAGCGGGGAGCAGTTCTTC.

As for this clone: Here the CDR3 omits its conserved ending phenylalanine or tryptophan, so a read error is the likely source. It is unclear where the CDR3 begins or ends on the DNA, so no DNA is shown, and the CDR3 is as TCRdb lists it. CDR3 sequence: CASSHPVGDRVSVD. The chain is built from TRBV4-1 and TRBJ2-3; the listed D gene, TRBD1, was not tested against the DNA. CDR1 is MGHRA and CDR2 is YSYEKL in the germline V gene. Both ends counted, the CDR3 spans 14 residues.

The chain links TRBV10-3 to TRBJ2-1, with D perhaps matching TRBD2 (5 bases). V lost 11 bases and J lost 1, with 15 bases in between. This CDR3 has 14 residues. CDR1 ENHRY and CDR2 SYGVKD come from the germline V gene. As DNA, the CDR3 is TGTGCCTCAAGTATCGGGGATTCCTACAATGAGCAGTTCTTC. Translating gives CASSIGDSYNEQFF.